This T cell receptor (beta chain) stems from a study of immune characterization of retroperitoneal liposarcoma. TCRdb passed the PCR reads through MiXCR, listing each CDR3 protein once. The sample holds some 9,600 distinct CDR3 sequences, approximately 24% seen once. The CDR3 loop spans 16 amino acids. In germline, CDR1 is MNHEY, CDR2 SMNVEV (reference sequence). Trimming cost V 5 bases and J 1 base, with 15 bases left between them. This clonotype was obtained from a male donor with retroperitoneal liposarcoma. The sequenced sample was blood. This chain links TRBV27 with TRBJ2-1; no reliable D call. CDR3: CASSTGMTDSYNEQFF. The CDR3 DNA reads TGTGCCAGCAGTACCGGAATGACGGATTCCTACAATGAGCAGTTCTTC.